The 10 T cell receptor beta chains presented below share a single source sample, sequenced in a study of cytomegalovirus exposure and HLA in healthy donors. With 60 Vbeta and 13 Jbeta primers, the PCR was carried out. Produced via immunoSEQ multiplex PCR; TCRdb's table is partial and in-frame only. The table lists under 200,000 clones, more than 9.5% of them singletons. The sequencing sample was made of PBMCs. All receptors derive from a man aged 45-65 years in good health and CMV-seropositive.

The table lists this clone with a few counts. The chain recombines TRBV7-2 with TRBJ2-3, with 7 bases that match TRBD1. V dropped 4 bases and J dropped 1; count of bases not matched to a gene: 8. Germline CDR1 SGHTA, CDR2 FQGNSA. This CDR3 region has 16 residues. CDR3 loop: CASSSVRGFGTDTQYF. The CDR3 DNA reads as TGTGCCAGCAGCTCGGTCAGGGGGTTTGGCACAGATACGCAGTATTTT.

This clone showed up just a few times. The rearrangement joins TRBV29-1 to TRBJ2-5; 8 bases match TRBD1. The CDR3 sequence is 14 residues long. V lost 4 bases and J lost 1; bases outside the gene matches: 5. Germline V gene sequence: CDR1 SQVTM, CDR2 ANQGSEA. CDR3 nucleotides: TGCAGCGTTGCGCAGGGGGCAGCCCAAGAGACCCAGTACTTC. This encodes CSVAQGAAQETQYF.

V gene TRBV20-1 combines with J gene TRBJ1-4; D uncertain. From germline, CDR1 is DFQATT and CDR2 SNEGSKA (reference sequence). Trimming stripped 3 bases from V and 14 bases from J, with 13 bases between. The CDR3 totals 11 residues. The CDR3 DNA is TGCAGTGCTAGCTACAGTGAAAGTCTGTTTTTT. Encoded protein: CSASYSESLFF.

The chain recombines TRBV2 with TRBJ1-6; perhaps TRBD1 as D (6 bases). Trimming took off 5 bases at V and 1 base at J, with 9 bases between the two ends. This CDR3 spans 15 amino acids. The germline CDR1 and CDR2 sequences are SNHLY and FYNNEI. The CDR3 bases are TGTGCCAGCAGTACAGGGATGTCCTATAATTCACCCCTCCACTTT. It codes for CASSTGMSYNSPLHF.

This chain connects TRBV6-1 to TRBJ2-3, with D possibly TRBD2 on 5 matching bases. The V end was cut by 4 bases, the J end by 4 bases, with 9 bases between. CDR1 is MNHNS, CDR2 SASEGT, per germline. The CDR3 is 13 amino acids. CDR3: CASSVLAADTQYF. The CDR3 region has the DNA TGTGCCAGCAGTGTCCTAGCCGCAGATACGCAGTATTTT.

This sequence joins TRBV19 and TRBJ1-1; 9 bases line up with TRBD1. CDR1 is LNHDA, CDR2 SQIVND, per germline (reference sequence). This CDR3 has 12 amino acids. The V gene end was trimmed by 9 bases and the J gene end by 3 bases; junction bases not matched to a gene: 2. CDR3 sequence: CARGTGHTEAFF. In nucleotides, the CDR3 is TGTGCCAGGGGGACAGGGCACACTGAAGCTTTCTTT.

This chain uses TRBV27 with TRBJ2-5, with 9 positions matching TRBD1. Germline assignment: CDR1 MNHEY and CDR2 SMNVEV (reference sequence). With V trimmed by 6 bases and J by 3 bases, 5 bases remained unmatched. CDR3 length equals 14 residues. CDR3 nucleotides: TGTGCCAGCAGACCGGGACAGGGCGAAGAGACCCAGTACTTC. Translated: CASRPGQGEETQYF.

The chain employs TRBV7-7 and TRBJ2-3; 9 bases fit TRBD1. The V gene's germline CDR1 is SSHAT and CDR2 FNYEAQ (reference sequence). The length of the CDR3 is 15 residues. DNA for the CDR3: TGTGCTAGCTCCACGGGACAGGGTATCACAGATACGCAGTATTTT. Translating gives CASSTGQGITDTQYF.

The gene calls are TRBV4-3 and TRBJ2-5; 9 bases are shared with TRBD1. Germline values: CDR1 LGHNA, CDR2 YSLEER. The CDR3 loop spans 13 amino acids. Trimming at V came to 4 bases and at J to 6 bases, leaving 3 bases not matched to a gene. The DNA of the CDR3 is TGCGCCAGCAGCCCGACAGGGGGAAAGACCCAGTACTTC. Translated: CASSPTGGKTQYF.

This clone was picked up a small number of times. This chain joins TRBV7-7 and TRBJ2-6; 8 nucleotides align to TRBD1. V dropped 5 bases and J dropped 4; count of bases not matched to a gene: 7. The CDR3 has 16 residues. Germline V CDR1 and CDR2: SSHAT, FNYEAQ (reference sequence). The CDR3 nucleotides are TGTGCCAGCAGCCCCCCAGGGGGCCTCGGGGCCAACGTCCTGACTTTC. Its translation is CASSPPGGLGANVLTF.